A single sample is the source of the 24 T cell receptor beta chains below, sequenced in a study of identical twins. TCRdb reprocessed the 5' RACE reads with MiXCR, giving one entry per CDR3 protein. The sample yields about 530,000 distinct CDR3 sequences, more than 20% seen once. The data were also submitted as part of a second study, on yellow fever vaccine responses in identical twins.

Sequencing input: CD4+ T cells sorted from blood. These receptors were taken from a woman aged 18-30 years in good health.

The sample holds a few counts of this clonotype. The V and J genes are TRBV20-1 and TRBJ2-1; 13 positions agree with TRBD2. The CDR3 runs 15 residues. J was trimmed by 6 bases and V by 3 bases; bases with no gene match: 5. Germline values: CDR1 DFQATT, CDR2 SNEGSKA (reference sequence). CDR3 amino acids: CSASGLAGVSNEQFF. CDR3 nucleotides: TGCAGTGCTAGCGGACTAGCGGGAGTCTCCAATGAGCAGTTCTTC.

The chain couples TRBV12-3 or TRBV12-4 to TRBJ2-2; D call uncertain. Trimming pared 6 bases from V and 2 bases from J, leaving 4 bases between. This CDR3 contains 12 residues. CDR3 nucleotides: TGTGCCAGCAGGTTTAACACCGGGGAGCTGTTTTTT. Protein sequence: CASRFNTGELFF.

The CDR3 loop is CASISEDRLLSGGANVLTF. For the CDR3, the DNA is TGTGCCAGTATAAGCGAGGACAGGCTTCTGTCTGGAGGGGCCAACGTCCTGACTTTC. The rearrangement joins TRBV19 to TRBJ2-6; 7 bases align to TRBD1. The CDR3 is 19 residues long. Looked up from germline, CDR1 is LNHDA and CDR2 is SQIVND (reference sequence). After removal of 7 bases from V and 4 bases from J, the junction contained 19 bases not matched to a gene.

The chain couples TRBV7-9 to TRBJ1-3; possibly TRBD1 for D (5 bases). CDR3 length: 14 amino acids. Germline V gene sequence: CDR1 SEHNR, CDR2 FQNEAQ (reference sequence). Trimming left V 5 bases short and J 6 bases short, with 14 bases between. CDR3 residues: CASSSPGRTNTIYF. The CDR3 bases are TGTGCCAGCAGCAGTCCGGGACGGACAAACACCATATATTTT.

This clonotype was observed many times. This chain links TRBV5-1 with TRBJ1-1, with 8 bases identical to TRBD1. The germline gives CDR1 SGHRS, CDR2 YFSETQ. The V gene end was trimmed by 0 bases and the J gene end by 1 base; junction bases not matched to a gene: 2. The CDR3 spans 15 residues. CDR3 in DNA: TGCGCCAGCAGCTTGGATGGGACAGGGAACACTGAAGCTTTCTTT. Its protein product is CASSLDGTGNTEAFF.

This clonotype was picked up a small number of times. CDR3: CASSLRSSGSTGELFF. CDR3 DNA sequence: TGCGCCAGCAGCTTGAGGTCTAGCGGGAGTACCGGGGAGCTGTTTTTT. The chain uses TRBV5-1 and TRBJ2-2, with TRBD2 identical over 10 bases. The CDR3 totals 16 residues. Germline V CDR1 and CDR2: SGHRS, YFSETQ. V gave up 1 base and J gave up 5 bases; unmatched junction bases: 5. The variable domain in full, completed from reference TRBV5-1 and TRBJ2-2, reads KAGVTQTPRYLIKTRGQQVTLSCSPISGHRSVSWYQQTPGQGLQFLFEYFSETQRNKGNFPGRFSGRQFSNSRSEMNVSTLELGDSALYLCASSLRSSGSTGELFFGEGSRLTVL.

This clonotype turned up a few times. This rearrangement joins TRBV20-1 to TRBJ2-7, with D tentatively TRBD1 (5 bases). Germline V gives CDR1 DFQATT, CDR2 SNEGSKA (reference sequence). V was shortened by 3 bases and J by 4 bases, with 10 bases between the two germline ends. This CDR3 has 12 residues. In DNA form, the CDR3 reads TGCAGTGCTAGTGGCCAGGGTTACGAGCAGTACTTC. This codes for CSASGQGYEQYF.

The chain carries TRBV5-1 and TRBJ2-4; D is unresolved. The V gene's germline CDR1 is SGHRS and CDR2 YFSETQ. V gave up 0 bases and J gave up 0 bases, with 7 bases separating them. The CDR3 covers 15 residues. DNA of the CDR3: TGCGCCAGCAGCTTGGACACTGTAGCCAAAAACATTCAGTACTTC. Its protein product is CASSLDTVAKNIQYF.

This sequence joins TRBV21-1 and TRBJ2-1; TRBD2, the D gene given by the table, was not confirmed from the DNA. TRBV21-1 corresponds to a pseudogene. This CDR3 is built from 19 residues. CDR3 nucleotides: TGTGCCAGCAGCAAAACCCGGACTAGCGGGAGGCGAGGGGTAAATGAGCAGTTCTTC. Translating it yields CASSKTRTSGRRGVNEQFF.

In this sample, this clonotype turned up a few times. The CDR3 nucleotides read TGTGCCAGCAGCGAGACAGGGAAGGGGGGCTATGGCTACACCTTC. It codes for CASSETGKGGYGYTF. The V and J genes are TRBV25-1 and TRBJ1-2; 7 bases match TRBD1. CDR1 MGHDK and CDR2 SYGVNS come from the germline V gene. The J segment lost 4 bases and the V segment lost 6 bases, leaving 11 bases of the junction unmatched. This CDR3 spans 15 amino acids.

This clonotype was detected a few times. The chain carries TRBV24-1 and TRBJ2-1; D unclear. V was shortened by 4 bases and J by 7 bases, with 10 bases between the two germline ends. CDR1 is KGHDR and CDR2 is SFDVKD in the germline V gene. The CDR3 spans 13 residues. The CDR3 spells CATSDIGRNEQFF. CDR3 DNA sequence: TGTGCCACCAGTGACATAGGGCGGAATGAGCAGTTCTTC.

The table lists this clonotype with a few counts. The gene calls are TRBV27 and TRBJ2-1; D uncertain. V was trimmed by 6 bases and J by 2 bases, leaving 14 bases between them. The CDR3 spans 15 residues. The germline CDR1 and CDR2 sequences are MNHEY and SMNVEV (reference sequence). The CDR3 bases are TGTGCCAGCAGAAAAGGAGACCAACCCTACAATGAGCAGTTCTTC. Translation: CASRKGDQPYNEQFF.

This CDR3 is CAIKERGANNEQFF. The CDR3 DNA reads as TGTGCCATCAAGGAGCGGGGGGCTAACAATGAGCAGTTCTTC. V usage is TRBV10-3 and J usage is TRBJ2-1, with 9 bases matching TRBD2. The CDR3 covers 14 residues. Germline CDR1 is ENHRY and CDR2 is SYGVKD. Trimming at V came to 7 bases and at J to 5 bases, leaving 6 bases not matched to a gene.

This clonotype has a single count. The genes are TRBV4-1 and TRBJ2-3; 10 bases agree with TRBD2. After removal of 1 base from V and 1 base from J, the junction contained 5 bases not matched to a gene. Looked up from germline, CDR1 is MGHRA and CDR2 is YSYEKL. CDR3 size: 17 residues. The CDR3 here is CASSQVPSGGGTDTQYF. The CDR3 DNA is TGCGCCAGCAGCCAAGTTCCTAGCGGGGGTGGCACAGATACGCAGTATTTT.

This clonotype was seen more than once but under ten times. This chain joins TRBV12-3 or TRBV12-4 and TRBJ2-1; D not resolved. The CDR3 has 11 amino acids. The V end lost 5 bases, the J end lost 9 bases, and 8 bases lay between the germline ends. CDR3 amino acids: CASSRFSEQFF. CDR3 sequence (DNA): TGTGCCAGCAGTCGATTTAGTGAGCAGTTCTTC.

This clonotype was seen more than once but under ten times. J is TRBJ2-2 and V is TRBV6-6; D ambiguous. Germline lookup yields CDR1 MNHNY and CDR2 SVGAGI (reference sequence). Trimming shortened V by 4 bases and J by 6 bases, and 9 bases separated the two germline ends. This CDR3 region has 13 residues. The CDR3 DNA is TGTGCCAGCAGTTTACCTTTCCCCGGGGAGCTGTTTTTT. Encoded protein: CASSLPFPGELFF.

This clonotype was found many times. This rearrangement joins TRBV12-3 or TRBV12-4 to TRBJ1-1, with TRBD1 as a possible D gene (5 bases). The germline V and J ends were trimmed by 2 bases and 1 base, with 17 bases remaining between them. CDR3 length: 17 residues. The chain's CDR3 is CASSLLKGLKGNTEAFF. The CDR3 bases are TGTGCCAGCAGTTTACTGAAGGGGTTGAAAGGGAACACTGAAGCTTTCTTT.

This clonotype has a handful of counts. The J gene is TRBJ2-3, the V gene TRBV7-2; D gene unclear. The V gene's germline CDR1 is SGHTA and CDR2 FQGNSA. This CDR3 region has 13 residues. V lost 1 base to trimming and J lost 5 bases, with 7 bases between them. CDR3 region: CASSLGRQDTQYF. The CDR3 coding sequence is TGTGCCAGCAGCTTAGGGAGACAAGATACGCAGTATTTT. Filled out from reference TRBV7-2 and TRBJ2-3, the complete variable domain reads GAGVSQSPSNKVTEKGKDVELRCDPISGHTALYWYRQSLGQGLEFLIYFQGNSAPDKSGLPSDRFSAERTGGSVSTLTIQRTQQEDSAVYLCASSLGRQDTQYFGPGTRLTVL.

This clonotype showed up just a few times. The J gene is TRBJ2-7, the V gene TRBV5-1; 7 bases fit TRBD1. This CDR3 has 15 amino acids. V lost 0 bases and J lost 3; bases outside the gene matches: 6. Germline V lookup: CDR1 SGHRS, CDR2 YFSETQ. As DNA, the CDR3 is TGCGCCAGCAGCTTGGGAGGGGGACAGATCTACGAGCAGTACTTC. Its protein product is CASSLGGGQIYEQYF.

The chain joins TRBV5-1 to TRBJ1-1, with 11 positions matching TRBD1. The germline V gene encodes CDR1 SGHRS and CDR2 YFSETQ. This CDR3 contains 17 residues. Trimming cost V 1 base and J 3 bases; bases outside gene matches: 8. This CDR3 reads CASSLTGQGARDTEAFF. Here the CDR3 DNA reads TGCGCCAGCAGCTTGACCGGACAGGGGGCGCGGGACACTGAAGCTTTCTTT.

The chain carries TRBV5-1 and TRBJ2-1; D is perhaps TRBD2 (6 bases). V lost 0 bases and J lost 5, with 15 bases in between. Germline V lookup: CDR1 SGHRS, CDR2 YFSETQ. The CDR3 loop spans 16 amino acids. The CDR3 loop reads CASSLGFGRSNNEQFF. CDR3 DNA: TGCGCCAGCAGCTTGGGTTTCGGGAGAAGCAACAATGAGCAGTTCTTC.

V gene TRBV5-6 combines with J gene TRBJ1-1; D may be TRBD1 (5 bases). Deletions cut 4 bases from V and 8 bases from J, with 15 bases between. Per germline, CDR1 SGHDT and CDR2 YYEEEE. CDR3 length: 13 amino acids. The CDR3 here is CASSPYTTVEAFF. The DNA of the CDR3 is TGTGCCAGCAGCCCCTATACGACAGTAGAAGCTTTCTTT.

Only a few counts were recorded for this clonotype. This rearrangement joins TRBV24-1 to TRBJ2-2; D perhaps matches TRBD1 (6 bases). The CDR3 is made up of 16 amino acids. Trimming stripped 3 bases from V and 4 bases from J, with 14 bases between. Germline values: CDR1 KGHDR, CDR2 SFDVKD. The CDR3 region is CATSDLGTGSTGELFF. The CDR3 nucleotides read TGTGCCACCAGTGATCTGGGAACAGGGAGCACCGGGGAGCTGTTTTTT.

The chain has TRBV20-1 and TRBJ2-7, with D uncertain. Germline V gene sequence: CDR1 DFQATT, CDR2 SNEGSKA (reference sequence). Between the trimmed V and J ends, which lost 5 bases and 1 base, there was a span of 12 bases. This CDR3 comprises 13 residues. CDR3 nucleotide sequence: TGCAGTGCTGCTGACTTGAGTTCCTACGAGCAGTACGTC. Its protein product is CSAADLSSYEQYV.